The 3 T cell receptor beta chains listed next were all sequenced from one sample in a study of T-cell reconstitution after alpha-beta-depleted transplantation in children. During its preparation, the TCRbeta library received unique molecular identifiers. TCRdb reanalysed the PCR reads using MiXCR and keeps one entry per CDR3 protein. The sample includes hundreds of thousands of distinct CDR3 sequences, roughly 33% of them seen just once. Sequenced here: PBMCs from the stem cell graft donor, sampled from the stem cell graft. All receptors derive from a human donor who donated a stem cell graft to a child with aplastic anemia.

This clonotype appeared a few times. In DNA form, the CDR3 reads TGTGCCAGCAGCGCCAGAGGGATCTATGGCTACACCTTC. Its protein is CASSARGIYGYTF. The rearrangement links TRBV11-3 to TRBJ1-2; D call uncertain. The length of the CDR3 is 13 residues. Germline loops: CDR1 SGHNT, CDR2 YENEEA. V was trimmed by 5 bases and J by 4 bases, leaving 11 bases between them.

The rearrangement uses TRBV7-9 and TRBJ1-2, with D possibly TRBD1 on 5 matching bases. Germline V gene data show CDR1 as SEHNR and CDR2 as FQNEAQ (reference sequence). This CDR3 is built from 15 residues. The V gene lost 0 bases and the J gene lost 5 bases, with 13 bases spanning the gap. The CDR3 protein is CASSLALRDGYGYTF. The CDR3 DNA reads TGTGCCAGCAGCTTAGCCCTCCGGGACGGATATGGCTACACCTTC.

This clonotype has only a few counts. The rearrangement uses TRBV14 and TRBJ2-1; D might be TRBD1 (6 bases). V lost 3 bases, J lost 3 bases, and 15 bases lay in between. CDR1 SGHDN and CDR2 FVKESK come from the germline V gene. CDR3 length: 16 residues. CDR3 sequence: CASSQYLGQSYNEQFF. The CDR3, as DNA: TGTGCCAGCAGCCAGTATTTAGGACAGAGCTACAATGAGCAGTTCTTC.